Given below is one T cell receptor (beta chain) in context. The target antigen is unknown. The data derive from a study of cytomegalovirus exposure and HLA in healthy donors. Study-level information: Of 398 genotyped donors, around 84% clustered with self-reported Caucasian donors.

Study outcomes and limitations: Clonal expansion was found to be greater in HLA-associated TCR beta chains than in equally common others in a later analysis. Previous analysis showed most TCR beta V segments were productive about 90% or about 30% of the time.

Use of 60 Vbeta and 13 Jbeta primers characterized the PCR. The method was immunoSEQ multiplex PCR; TCRdb's version includes in-frame clones alone and lacks a portion of them. The sample has 110,000 to 150,000 clones, roughly 79% seen once. Per germline, CDR1 SEHNR and CDR2 FQNEAQ (reference sequence). V lost 5 bases, J lost 7 bases, and 18 bases lay in between. The length of the CDR3 is 14 residues. The sample taken for sequencing was PBMCs. The rearrangement joins TRBV7-9 to TRBJ2-7; D is ambiguous. The clonotype was recovered from a woman in her sixties or seventies in good health and CMV-seropositive. The CDR3 nucleotides are TGTGCCAGCAGCGTCGAGGTGGATAGCTTTGAGCAGTACTTC. It encodes CASSVEVDSFEQYF.